A single sample gave rise to the 9 T cell receptor beta chains below, sequenced in a study of spatial heterogeneity in lung cancer. As for time point: sample taken at primary tumor resection. The input material, whole RNA from tumor, nontumor lung or frozen PBMC, was sequenced unsorted. Each CDR3 protein gets one entry after TCRdb re-called the 5' RACE reads with MiXCR. The sample shows about 38,000 distinct CDR3 sequences, roughly 7.4% of them seen only once. Sequencing used PBMCs, obtained at surgery. The receptor source for this set is a male donor with early-stage non-small cell lung cancer.

This clonotype came up many times. The chain joins TRBV6-6 to TRBJ2-7; a weak D match, TRBD2 (5 bases). Germline V gene data show CDR1 as MNHNY and CDR2 as SVGAGI (reference sequence). V lost 2 bases and J lost 5, with 13 bases in between. This CDR3 has 14 residues. CDR3 sequence (DNA): TGTGCCAGCAGTTACACCCGGGAAGGCCACGAGCAGTACTTC. Translating it yields CASSYTREGHEQYF.

The table lists this clonotype with a few counts. The chain couples TRBV20-1 to TRBJ2-1; 15 bases are a match to TRBD2. Losses at the gene ends were 6 bases for V and 0 bases for J; bases not matched to a gene: 9. Germline CDR1 is DFQATT and CDR2 is SNEGSKA (reference sequence). The CDR3 is made up of 18 amino acids. The CDR3 reads CSAKPGLAGGSSYNEQFF. The CDR3 DNA is TGCAGTGCAAAGCCGGGACTAGCGGGGGGAAGCTCCTACAATGAGCAGTTCTTC.

The chain carries TRBV20-1 and TRBJ2-5; D is perhaps TRBD1 (6 bases). Per the germline V gene, CDR1 is DFQATT and CDR2 is SNEGSKA (reference sequence). This CDR3 region has 14 residues. V lost 6 bases to trimming and J lost 5 bases, with 19 bases between them. CDR3 bases: TGCAGTGCGGAAAAAGGGCAGGGGCAGGAGACCCAGTACTTC. Its protein is CSAEKGQGQETQYF.

The chain combines TRBV14 with TRBJ1-5; no clear D gene. From germline, CDR1 is SGHDN and CDR2 FVKESK. V was clipped by 1 base and J by 7 bases, with 8 bases between them. The CDR3 is 13 residues long. The DNA for the CDR3 is TGTGCCAGCAGCCAAGGCGCCGACCAGCCCCAGCATTTT. Amino acids: CASSQGADQPQHF.

This clonotype was seen a few times. The chain has TRBV5-1 and TRBJ2-1; 7 nucleotides line up with TRBD1. The CDR3 totals 15 residues. V lost 6 bases and J lost 8; bases outside the gene matches: 14. CDR1 SGHRS and CDR2 YFSETQ come from the germline V gene. The CDR3 loop reads CASTLGVQGWDEQFF. The DNA of the CDR3 is TGCGCCAGCACCCTTGGTGTACAGGGGTGGGATGAGCAGTTCTTC.

The table lists this clonotype with many counts. The rearrangement uses TRBV29-1 and TRBJ1-1; D unresolved. The CDR3 length is 13 residues. CDR1 SQVTM and CDR2 ANQGSEA come from the germline V gene. V was cut by 4 bases and J by 0 bases, with 9 bases left in between. As DNA, the CDR3 is TGCAGCGTTGTGTCCGGCTTGAACACTGAAGCTTTCTTT. It encodes CSVVSGLNTEAFF.

This clonotype turned up a few times. The rearrangement joins TRBV25-1 to TRBJ1-1; no reliable D call. Germline-derived CDR1 and CDR2 are MGHDK and SYGVNS. The V end was cut by 4 bases, the J end by 8 bases, with 11 bases between. The CDR3 has 12 amino acids. CDR3 nucleotides: TGTGCCAGCAGTGGGCAACATCCCGAAGCTTTCTTT. This sequence encodes CASSGQHPEAFF.

The chain combines TRBV20-1 with TRBJ1-3, with TRBD1 identical over 9 bases. There are 14 residues in the CDR3. J was trimmed by 4 bases and V by 5 bases; bases with no gene match: 6. Germline-derived CDR1 and CDR2 are DFQATT and SNEGSKA (reference sequence). This CDR3 reads CSAVWTGAGNTIYF. Here the CDR3 DNA reads TGCAGTGCTGTTTGGACAGGGGCCGGAAACACCATATATTTT.

This clonotype was seen many times. The chain employs TRBV30 and TRBJ1-1; TRBD1 might be the D (6 bases). CDR1 and CDR2 (germline): GTSNPN, SVGIG (reference sequence). V was clipped by 2 bases and J by 6 bases, with 10 bases between them. The CDR3 has 12 residues. The CDR3 protein is CAWSRGGPEAFF. CDR3 nucleotides: TGTGCCTGGAGTCGTGGGGGCCCTGAAGCTTTCTTT.